This T cell receptor (beta chain) was documented in a study of blood T cell repertoires in COVID-19. For the study at large: PBMCs, B-cell-depleted T cells, or T cells were the source of the cDNA or gDNA that made up the material.

There are 15 residues in the CDR3. V was pared by 1 base and J by 4 bases, with 12 bases between. Germline CDR1 reads SGHNT; CDR2 reads YYREEE (reference sequence). This clone showed up just a few times. The assay was immunoSEQ multiplex PCR, and TCRdb's table has in-frame clones only and misses some. The data show under 40,000 clones, around 87% seen once. The chain is built from TRBV5-4 and TRBJ2-1; unclear D gene. Material for sequencing was peripheral blood. This clonotype was obtained from a man older than 75 with active COVID-19. As DNA, the CDR3 is TGTGCCAGCAGCTTGAATCATGGCTTTTACAATGAGCAGTTCTTC. This gives the protein CASSLNHGFYNEQFF.